Listed below are T cell receptor beta chains from one sample, sequenced in a study of naive CD8 T cells in extremely preterm neonates. Using immunoSEQ multiplex PCR, the repertoire was profiled, and TCRdb retains in-frame clones only, with some absent. This table holds approximately 7,000 clones, roughly 98% found once. Sequenced input: naive CD8+ T cells from blood. The receptors derive from a human donor in good health. Both conserved end residues are trimmed from each CDR3. The D gene is left open where the match is weak.

>TRBD1|TRBJ2-7|TRBV27
ASGWTGPNYEQY
>-|TRBJ2-3|TRBV6-5
ASRPTPGITDTQY
>-|TRBJ2-7|TRBV11-2
ASSLAQTYEQY
>-|TRBJ1-1|TRBV7-9
ASSPGGEKNTEAF
>-|TRBJ2-1|TRBV14
ASSQTVNEQF
>TRBD2|TRBJ2-7|TRBV7-2
ASSVGLAVNYEQY
>-|TRBJ2-7|TRBV7-9
ASSPGSGYEQY
>TRBD1|TRBJ1-1|TRBV2
ASSETGALNTEAF
>-|TRBJ2-7|TRBV2
ASSERQGISYEQY
>TRBD1|TRBJ1-2|TRBV7-9
ASSLAQGANYGYT
>-|TRBJ2-4|TRBV2
ASSEALGPRTAKNIQY
>-|TRBJ1-2|TRBV7-9
ASSLGGRGYT
>-|TRBJ2-7|TRBV11-2
ASRHGAYEQY
>-|TRBJ1-5|TRBV4-3
ASSQDPRVNQPQH
>-|TRBJ1-6|TRBV10-3
AISDPQGELYNSPLH
>TRBD2|TRBJ2-3|TRBV4-2
ASSQAYRLAGSTDTQY
>-|TRBJ1-4|TRBV4-3
ASSQEYGGVGTNEKLF
>-|TRBJ2-7|TRBV7-9
ASSFRGVNEQY
>-|TRBJ1-2|TRBV30
AWRTRGRDINYGYT
>-|TRBJ2-7|TRBV10-3
AISQGSTSYEQY
>-|TRBJ2-7|TRBV7-2
ASSFVQVSYEQY
>TRBD1|TRBJ1-1|TRBV7-6
ASSLVGQGEAF
>TRBD1|TRBJ1-2|TRBV7-6
ASSPDRGNYGYT
>TRBD1|TRBJ1-1|TRBV5-6
ASSWGTGGGTEAF
>-|TRBJ1-1|TRBV4-3
ASSQDELGGVEAF
>TRBD1|TRBJ1-2|TRBV28
ASSGTGRPQYGYT
>TRBD2|TRBJ2-3|TRBV10-3
AISETQAGGPSDTQY
>-|TRBJ2-1|TRBV9
ASSVEQGWNNEQF
>-|TRBJ1-2|TRBV28
ASSDPGDFYGYT
>-|TRBJ1-2|TRBV28
ASSFFSGSRYGYT
>TRBD2|TRBJ2-2|TRBV5-6
ASSLPRLAGGNTGELF
>TRBD1|TRBJ1-2|TRBV30
AWSTILGTGGKYT
>-|TRBJ1-5|TRBV4-3
ASSQDVGGSGQPQH
>-|TRBJ2-3|TRBV27
ASRLGANTDTQY
>-|TRBJ1-1|TRBV30
AWSVARHEAF
>TRBD2|TRBJ2-2|TRBV7-8
ASRQTSGGGELF
>TRBD2|TRBJ2-6|TRBV27
ASSLGGGAGANVLT
>TRBD2|TRBJ2-3|TRBV7-6
ASSLAVGGGASTDTQY
>-|TRBJ2-3|TRBV4-1
ASSHRLDDTDTQY
>-|TRBJ2-3|TRBV23-1
ASTGPGLDTQY
>TRBD1|TRBJ1-4|TRBV7-3
ASSSWTGGEEKLF
>-|TRBJ2-7|TRBV6-5
ASSYGSGAYEQY
>TRBD1|TRBJ1-5|TRBV5-6
ASSQGAGFTQPQH
>TRBD1|TRBJ1-4|TRBV10-3
AISSSGGTNEKLF
>-|TRBJ1-5|TRBV18
ASSPPGLSPRSNQPQH